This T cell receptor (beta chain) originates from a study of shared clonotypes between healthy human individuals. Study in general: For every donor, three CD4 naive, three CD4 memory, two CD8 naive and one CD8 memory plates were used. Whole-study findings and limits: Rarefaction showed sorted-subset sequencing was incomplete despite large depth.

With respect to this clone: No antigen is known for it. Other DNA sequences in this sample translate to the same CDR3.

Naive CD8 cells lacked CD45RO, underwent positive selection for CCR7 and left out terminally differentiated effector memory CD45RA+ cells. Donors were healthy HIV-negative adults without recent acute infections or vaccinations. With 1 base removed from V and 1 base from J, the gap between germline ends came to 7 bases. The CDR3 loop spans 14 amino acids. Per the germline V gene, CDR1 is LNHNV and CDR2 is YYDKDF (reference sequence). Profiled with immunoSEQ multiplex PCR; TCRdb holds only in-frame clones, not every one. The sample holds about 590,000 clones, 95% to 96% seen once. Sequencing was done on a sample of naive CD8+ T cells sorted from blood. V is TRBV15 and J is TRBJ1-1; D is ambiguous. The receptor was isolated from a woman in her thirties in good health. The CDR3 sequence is CATSRGTENTEAFF. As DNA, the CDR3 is TGTGCCACCAGCAGAGGAACAGAGAACACTGAAGCTTTCTTT.